A selection of T cell receptor beta chains follows, all from one sample in a study of T cell repertoires in cytomegalovirus infection. TCRdb redid the calling of the reads with MiXCR, one entry per CDR3 protein. The table records approximately 390,000 distinct CDR3 sequences, roughly 36% of them present only once. Antigen specificity for these receptors is unknown. The specimen comprised cultured PBMCs, sampled from culture after CMV antigen stimulation. The receptor source for this set is a human donor in good health (CMV status not recorded). Some clones in this sample may be carry-over from other donors' samples. CDR3s include the opening cysteine and the closing phenylalanine or tryptophan. Each record gives: J gene, D gene, clone size, V gene, CDR3 DNA, CDR3 protein. A D gene is named only where the DNA matches it firmly. Size is stated for part of the rows, as once, few or many counts, or as a class when the clone is expanded.

TRBJ1-1 TRBD1 few TRBV7-9 TGTGCCAGCACCCCGGACAGGGGGGACACTGAAGCTTTCTTT CASTPDRGDTEAFF
TRBJ2-5 - few TRBV6-6 TGTGCCAGCAGTTACTCCTTGGACGGAATACAAGAGACCCAGTACTTC CASSYSLDGIQETQYF
TRBJ2-3 - few TRBV11-2 TGTGCCAGCAGCGCACGCTGGGATACGCAGTATTTT CASSARWDTQYF
TRBJ2-2 - - TRBV7-2 TGTGCCAGCAGCCCTCACGCTCTCGGGGAGCTGTTTTTT CASSPHALGELFF
TRBJ2-5 TRBD2 - TRBV4-1 TGCGCCAGCAGCCAGCGTGGGACTAGCGGGAGTTCACGGGAGACCCAGTACTTC CASSQRGTSGSSRETQYF
TRBJ2-1 - - TRBV19 TGTGCCAGTAGACAGGACATTAATGAGCAGTTCTTC CASRQDINEQFF
TRBJ2-7 - few TRBV7-9 TGTGCCACGGACCGCACCGACTACGAGCAGTACTTC CATDRTDYEQYF
TRBJ1-2 - - TRBV2 TGTGCCAGCAGTGAAGAAGCGGACAACTATGGCTACACCTTC CASSEEADNYGYTF
TRBJ2-3 - few TRBV11-3 TGTGCCAGCAGCTTTGGGGGGGCGGGAGCCCGAGATACGCAGTATTTT CASSFGGAGARDTQYF
TRBJ2-5 TRBD2 - TRBV12-3/TRBV12-4 TGTGCCAGCACCCCTGGGGAGGGCCCCCAAGAGACCCAGTACTTC CASTPGEGPQETQYF
TRBJ2-2 TRBD2 few TRBV6-2/TRBV6-3 TGTGCCAGCCTAACTAGCGGGAGGTTCGCGAACACCGGGGAGCTGTTTTTT CASLTSGRFANTGELFF
TRBJ2-1 - - TRBV20-1 TGCAGTGCTTCCGCTAGCGCTCGACACAATGAGCAGTTCTTC CSASASARHNEQFF
TRBJ2-2 TRBD1 few TRBV11-3 TGTGCCAGCAGCATCCGACAGGGCCCCACCGGGGAGCTGTTTTTT CASSIRQGPTGELFF
TRBJ1-1 - - TRBV20-1 TGCAGTGCTAGGGCCCCGGGGGGCACTGAAGCTTTCTTT CSARAPGGTEAFF
TRBJ1-1 - - TRBV7-3 TGTGCCAGCAGCGAGAGCAGGAACACTGAAGCTTTCTTT CASSESRNTEAFF
TRBJ2-1 - - TRBV7-2 TGTGCCAGCAGCTTAGTGAGGGGTCCCGGGTCCAATGAGCAGTTCTTC CASSLVRGPGSNEQFF
TRBJ2-7 TRBD2 many TRBV28 TGTGCCAGCAGTTTTCGGGCGGGAGGAGGCGAGCAGTACTTC CASSFRAGGGEQYF
TRBJ2-7 - few TRBV19 TGTGCCAGTAGGATGGCCGTCTCCTACGAGCAGTACTTC CASRMAVSYEQYF
TRBJ2-1 - few TRBV7-2 TGTGCCAGCAGCTTAGCGATCGGTCGCTCCTACAATGAGCAGTTCTTC CASSLAIGRSYNEQFF
TRBJ2-2 - - TRBV28 TGTGCCAGCAGTAGGGACCAAACGAACACCGGGGAGCTGTTTTTT CASSRDQTNTGELFF
TRBJ1-1 TRBD1 - TRBV7-9 TGTGCCAGCAGCCCTTTAGGGGGCCGGAACACTGAAGCTTTCTTT CASSPLGGRNTEAFF
TRBJ1-4 - few TRBV7-2 TGTGCCAGCAGCTTAGGTTCTGATGAAAAACTGTTTTTT CASSLGSDEKLFF
TRBJ2-7 TRBD2 few TRBV12-3/TRBV12-4 TGTGCCAGCAGTTCTATGGGGACTAGCGGGAGGAAAGACGAGCAGTACTTC CASSSMGTSGRKDEQYF
TRBJ1-2 - - TRBV28 TGTGCCAGCAGTTTTTTTGGGGCAAACTATGGCTACACCTTC CASSFFGANYGYTF
TRBJ2-1 - - TRBV29-1 TGCAGCGCCCGGTCTCGGGGATCCTCCTACAATGAGCAGTTCTTC CSARSRGSSYNEQFF
TRBJ1-2 TRBD1 few TRBV28 TGTGCCAGCTGGGCCCCAGGGGGACGGGCTGGTGGCTACACCTTC CASWAPGGRAGGYTF
TRBJ2-1 - - TRBV30 TGTGCCTGGAGTGACCTACGGTGGAGTGCGTTAAATGAGCAGTTCTTC CAWSDLRWSALNEQFF
TRBJ2-3 TRBD2 few TRBV12-5 TGTGCTAGTGGAACCCCTAGCGGGAGGACAGATACGCAGTATTTT CASGTPSGRTDTQYF
TRBJ2-1 TRBD2 - TRBV20-1 TGCAGTGCTGCCAGACTAGCGGGAGGGCCAAATGAGCAGTTCTTC CSAARLAGGPNEQFF
TRBJ2-1 - - TRBV7-9 TGTGCCAGCAGCTTGAGCGAGACCTCCTACAATGAGCAGTTCTTC CASSLSETSYNEQFF
TRBJ2-1 - - TRBV7-3 TGTGCCAGCAGCCTAAGGAGTGGCGGGCAAAATGAGCAGTTCTTC CASSLRSGGQNEQFF
TRBJ2-5 TRBD1 - TRBV27 TGTGCCAGCAGTTTCCGGACAGGGGGTCCAGAGACCCAGTACTTC CASSFRTGGPETQYF
TRBJ1-5 - - TRBV29-1 TGCAGCGTTGCGGACCACGGTCGGCAGCCCCAGCATTTT CSVADHGRQPQHF
TRBJ2-3 - many TRBV7-2 TGTGCCAGCAGCTTACGCAGGTTCACAGATACGCAGTATTTT CASSLRRFTDTQYF
TRBJ2-1 TRBD2 - TRBV7-7 TGTGCCAGCAGCTTAGATGGCGGGAGGCACAATGAGCAGTTCTTC CASSLDGGRHNEQFF
TRBJ2-7 - few TRBV7-8 TGTGCCAGCAGCTTATTCTCGGGGACCTACGAGCAGTACTTC CASSLFSGTYEQYF
TRBJ1-2 - few TRBV7-9 TGTGCCAGCAGCTTTGAGACGCCCTGGCATGGCTACACCTTC CASSFETPWHGYTF
TRBJ1-1 - - TRBV5-1 TGCGCCAGCGGGGCGATTCAGGGTAGCACTGAAGCTTTCTTT CASGAIQGSTEAFF
TRBJ2-1 TRBD2 - TRBV19 TGTGGCAGTAGTGCGGGGGAGGTCTACAATGAGCAGTTCTTC CGSSAGEVYNEQFF
TRBJ2-7 TRBD1 - TRBV20-1 TGCAGTGCTAGAGTACCAGGGGGTCTGTCCTACGAGCAGTACTTC CSARVPGGLSYEQYF
TRBJ2-2 - - TRBV10-3 TGTGCCATCAGTGGGGCGGGACGCGTGTCCGGGGAGCTGTTTTTT CAISGAGRVSGELFF
TRBJ1-2 - - TRBV12-3/TRBV12-4 TGTGCCAGCAGTTTAGCAGCTTTTAACTATGGCTACACCTTC CASSLAAFNYGYTF
TRBJ1-2 - - TRBV6-2/TRBV6-3 TGTGCCAGCAGCCCCGGACAGACTCGGCGTGATGGCTACACCTTC CASSPGQTRRDGYTF
TRBJ2-5 - few TRBV7-8 TGTGCCAGCAGCTTACGGACTTACCCGTACCAAGAGACCCAGTACTTC CASSLRTYPYQETQYF
TRBJ2-3 - - TRBV12-3/TRBV12-4 TGTGCCAGCAGACTGCGTGGAGCGGTTACCACAGATACGCAGTATTTT CASRLRGAVTTDTQYF
TRBJ2-1 - - TRBV7-2 TGTGCCAGCTCCGATACCGGGACTTCCTACAATGAGCAGTTCTTC CASSDTGTSYNEQFF
TRBJ2-4 - once TRBV7-9 TGTGCCAGCAGCCCCCGGGACGGGGAGGCCAAAAACATTCTGTACTTC CASSPRDGEAKNILYF